This entry lists 15 T cell receptor beta chains sequenced from one sample in a study of blood T cell repertoires in COVID-19 (dated by TCRdb to 2018 to 2021). The library was generated by the immunoSEQ multiplex PCR assay. The source is immuneACCESS, and TCRdb retained only in-frame sequences with V and J called. Part of the clones is not carried over; for the studies checked, unresolved V genes explain less than half of this, and the remainder is unexplained. The sample includes 300,000 to 400,000 clones, with 83% observed a single time. The biggest ten clones account for 2.5% to 3% of the sample. The sample comprised peripheral blood. These receptors were obtained from a man aged 25 to 45 with active or convalescent COVID-19.

The chain uses TRBV10-3 and TRBJ1-2; the match to TRBD1 covers 8 bases. Trimming took 3 bases from V and 5 from J; bases not matched to a gene: 8. Germline-derived CDR1 and CDR2 are ENHRY and SYGVKD. The CDR3 extends over 15 amino acids. CDR3 DNA sequence: TGTGCCATCAGTGACTCCGTCAGGGGGCATTATGGCTACACCTTC. It is translated as CAISDSVRGHYGYTF.

The chain recombines TRBV4-1 with TRBJ2-7; D might be TRBD2 (6 bases). V was pared by 4 bases and J by 3 bases, with 22 bases between. Per the germline V gene, CDR1 is MGHRA and CDR2 is YSYEKL. The CDR3 covers 17 residues. This CDR3 is CASSPPSRGGILYEQYF. In nucleotides, the CDR3 is TGCGCCAGCAGCCCCCCCTCAAGGGGCGGGATCCTCTACGAGCAGTACTTC.

The genes are TRBV6-5 and TRBJ1-2; 10 bases are a match to TRBD1. Germline V gives CDR1 MNHEY, CDR2 SVGAGI. Trimming cost V 6 bases and J 2 bases; bases outside gene matches: 3. CDR3 size: 14 residues. As DNA, the CDR3 is TGTGCCAGCAGCGGGACAGGGGCCAACTATGGCTACACCTTC. Translated, it gives CASSGTGANYGYTF.

The gene calls are TRBV30 and TRBJ1-3; D remains unclear. Germline-derived CDR1 and CDR2 are GTSNPN and SVGIG (reference sequence). The V gene lost 7 bases and the J gene lost 2 bases, with 12 bases spanning the gap. The CDR3 is made up of 13 amino acids. The CDR3 DNA reads as TGTGCCTTGGGCTTCGGGGCTGGAAACACCATATATTTT. Encoded protein: CALGFGAGNTIYF.

The chain uses TRBV6-6 and TRBJ1-1; D gene uncertain. Germline lookup yields CDR1 MNHNY and CDR2 SVGAGI (reference sequence). Trimming took off 10 bases at V and 4 bases at J, with 13 bases between the two ends. This CDR3 spans 12 amino acids. The CDR3 DNA follows: TGTGCCACCGGGATTCCGGTCACTGAAGCTTTCTTT. Translating gives CATGIPVTEAFF.

Notes on this clone: Other DNA sequences within the sample encode an identical CDR3. V gene TRBV9 combines with J gene TRBJ1-5; 8 nucleotides agree with TRBD1. This CDR3 has 14 residues. Germline CDR1 SGDLS, CDR2 YYNGEE. V was clipped by 2 bases and J by 7 bases; unmatched bases: 5. DNA of the CDR3: TGTGCCAGCAGCGTCGGACAGGGCGGCCAGCCCCAGCATTTT. It codes for CASSVGQGGQPQHF.

This sequence joins TRBV5-1 and TRBJ1-2, with 10 bases that match TRBD1. The CDR3 contains 17 residues. V lost 2 bases, J lost 4 bases, and 11 bases stayed unmatched. Germline assignment: CDR1 SGHRS and CDR2 YFSETQ. The CDR3 region is CASSLGDRGPTTYGYTF. The CDR3, as DNA: TGCGCCAGCAGCTTAGGGGACAGGGGCCCCACCACCTATGGCTACACCTTC. The complete variable domain, with remaining parts taken from reference TRBV5-1 and TRBJ1-2, reads KAGVTQTPRYLIKTRGQQVTLSCSPISGHRSVSWYQQTPGQGLQFLFEYFSETQRNKGNFPGRFSGRQFSNSRSEMNVSTLELGDSALYLCASSLGDRGPTTYGYTFGSGTRLTVV.

The V call is TRBV11-2, the J call TRBJ1-1; tentative D call: TRBD1 (6 bases). CDR3 length: 15 amino acids. Germline V gene data show CDR1 as SGHAT and CDR2 as FQNNGV. Trimming pared 1 base from V and 4 bases from J, leaving 13 bases between. CDR3 amino acids: CASSLVTGLGTEAFF. The CDR3 DNA follows: TGTGCCAGCAGCTTAGTAACAGGGCTCGGCACTGAAGCTTTCTTT. Full variable domain (missing parts from reference TRBV11-2 and TRBJ1-1): EAGVAQSPRYKIIEKRQSVAFWCNPISGHATLYWYQQILGQGPKLLIQFQNNGVVDDSQLPKDRFSAERLKGVDSTLKIQPAKLEDSAVYLCASSLVTGLGTEAFFGQGTRLTVV.

This rearrangement joins TRBV10-1 to TRBJ2-3; 8 nucleotides align to TRBD2. The germline V gene encodes CDR1 WNHNN and CDR2 SYGVQD (reference sequence). This CDR3 comprises 16 residues. The V gene end was trimmed by 3 bases and the J gene end by 3 bases; junction bases not matched to a gene: 8. The CDR3 DNA reads TGCGCCAGCAGTGAAGAGTGGCGGGGGGCTACAGATACGCAGTATTTT. It specifies CASSEEWRGATDTQYF.

The J gene is TRBJ1-2, the V gene TRBV7-2; D might be TRBD1 (6 bases). Germline CDR1 and CDR2: SGHTA and FQGNSA. This CDR3 spans 13 amino acids. Trimming cost V 4 bases and J 7 bases, with 13 bases left between them. CDR3 bases: TGTGCCAGCAGCTCCACAGGGATGGCTGGCTACACCTTC. It specifies CASSSTGMAGYTF.

The rearrangement links TRBV27 to TRBJ2-1; D perhaps matches TRBD1 (5 bases). CDR3 length: 12 residues. The V end lost 5 bases, the J end lost 9 bases, and 11 bases lay between the germline ends. The germline CDR1 and CDR2 sequences are MNHEY and SMNVEV (reference sequence). The CDR3 is CASSESRGEQFF. Here the CDR3 DNA reads TGTGCCAGCAGTGAATCAAGGGGTGAGCAGTTCTTC.

The gene calls are TRBV19 and TRBJ2-4, with TRBD1 matching 8 bases. With V trimmed by 4 bases and J by 1 base, 3 bases remained unmatched. Germline loops: CDR1 LNHDA, CDR2 SQIVND (reference sequence). This CDR3 spans 15 amino acids. The chain's CDR3 is CASSTRDRAKNIQYF. The CDR3 bases are TGTGCCAGTAGTACCCGGGACAGGGCCAAAAACATTCAGTACTTC. The complete variable domain, with remaining parts taken from reference TRBV19 and TRBJ2-4, reads DGGITQSPKYLFRKEGQNVTLSCEQNLNHDAMYWYRQDPGQGLRLIYYSQIVNDFQKGDIAEGYSVSREKKESFPLTVTSAQKNPTAFYLCASSTRDRAKNIQYFGAGTRLSVL.

This sequence joins TRBV19 and TRBJ1-3; possibly TRBD1 for D (5 bases). CDR3 length: 15 amino acids. With 8 bases removed from V and 1 base from J, the gap between germline ends came to 15 bases. Germline V gene lookup returns CDR1 LNHDA and CDR2 SQIVND (reference sequence). The DNA for the CDR3 is TGTGCCAGTTACGACACCGGGGGATCTGGAAACACCATATATTTT. Its protein product is CASYDTGGSGNTIYF.

The rearrangement links TRBV20-1 to TRBJ2-7; possibly TRBD2 for D (6 bases). CDR1 is DFQATT, CDR2 SNEGSKA, per germline (reference sequence). V was trimmed by 3 bases and J by 5 bases, leaving 11 bases between them. The CDR3 length is 12 residues. This CDR3 reads CSASGPGDEQYF. Here the CDR3 DNA reads TGCAGTGCTAGTGGTCCGGGGGACGAGCAGTACTTC.

The V call is TRBV7-2, the J call TRBJ2-3; no clear D gene. The CDR3 sequence is 14 residues long. Germline V gene lookup returns CDR1 SGHTA and CDR2 FQGNSA. V was clipped by 3 bases and J by 0 bases, with 7 bases between them. CDR3: CASSFGGSTDTQYF. In DNA, the CDR3 is TGTGCCAGCAGCTTCGGCGGTAGCACAGATACGCAGTATTTT.